This paragraph covers one TCR beta chain sequence. What it binds is not known. Samples each yielded at least 5 micrograms of total RNA. This specimen comes from a study of blood T cells in healthy people across ages. Study outcomes and limitations: Long-lived and aged donors differed, with more naive CD4+ cells and higher diversity in the long-lived. TCR beta diversity, measured per million T cells, fell in a roughly linear way with age. The diversity estimates, figures obtained from one million T cells, were considered underestimates.

With a J-beta primer mix and a sample-barcoded 5' primer, a second PCR ran about 7 to 11 cycles. MiXCR, applied by TCRdb to the 5' RACE reads, yields one record per CDR3 protein. The repertoire holds over 950,000 distinct CDR3 sequences, with around two fifths as singletons. Sample: blood. The clonotype was recovered from a man between 18 and 29 years old in good health.

The CDR3 coding sequence is TGTGCCATCAGGGGGACAGATGAAAAACTGTTTTTT. Its protein product is CAIRGTDEKLFF. The chain recombines TRBV10-3 with TRBJ1-4; TRBD1 agrees at 7 bases. Losses at the gene ends were 6 bases for V and 6 bases for J; bases not matched to a gene: 1. CDR1 is ENHRY, CDR2 SYGVKD, per germline. CDR3 size: 12 residues.